Listed below are T cell receptor beta chains from one sample, sequenced in a study of OX40 agonist ivuxolimab in advanced cancers. TCRdb keeps only in-frame clones here, not all; method: immunoSEQ multiplex PCR. The sample lists fewer than 25,000 clones, almost 85% occurring once. This material consisted of CD4+ or CD8+ T cells sorted from blood, taken in a trial of the OX40 agonist ivuxolimab. All receptors derive from an adult with an advanced solid tumor such as melanoma, head and neck, liver or kidney cancer. Both conserved end residues are part of each CDR3. Each record gives: V gene, J gene, D gene, clone size, CDR3 DNA, CDR3 protein. The D gene is left open where the match is weak. Clone sizes are given selectively: once, few, many, or a class where the clone is expanded.

V: TRBV28; J: TRBJ1-5; D: -; size: -; DNA: TGTGCCAGCAGTTCCGATTGGAGGCCCCAGCATTTT; CDR3: CASSSDWRPQHF
V: TRBV5-6; J: TRBJ2-7; D: TRBD2; size: -; DNA: TGTGCCAGCAGCTTGGGAGCGGGAGACGAGCAGTACTTC; CDR3: CASSLGAGDEQYF
V: TRBV28; J: TRBJ2-1; D: TRBD2; size: -; DNA: TGTGCCAGCAAGGCGGGGGCGGGAGGGTTCTACAATGAGCAGTTCTTC; CDR3: CASKAGAGGFYNEQFF
V: TRBV4-1; J: TRBJ1-2; D: -; size: -; DNA: TGCGCCAGCAGCCAAGATCCCCAATGGGGGGGCTACACCTTC; CDR3: CASSQDPQWGGYTF
V: TRBV18; J: TRBJ2-7; D: TRBD1; size: once; DNA: TGTGCCAGCTCACCGGACAGGTCCTACGAGCAGTACTTC; CDR3: CASSPDRSYEQYF
V: TRBV9; J: TRBJ2-1; D: -; size: -; DNA: TGTGCCAGCAGCCAGGGCTTTCCCAATGAGCAGTTCTTC; CDR3: CASSQGFPNEQFF
V: TRBV5-6; J: TRBJ1-1; D: TRBD1; size: -; DNA: TGTGCCAGCAGCTTTGGGACAGGGGGCTCGGCTGAAGCTTTCTTT; CDR3: CASSFGTGGSAEAFF
V: TRBV9; J: TRBJ2-7; D: TRBD1; size: -; DNA: TGTGCCAGCAGCGTAAGCGGGACAGGGGGCAATGAGCAGTACTTC; CDR3: CASSVSGTGGNEQYF
V: TRBV9; J: TRBJ2-3; D: -; size: -; DNA: TGTGCCAGCAGCGTAGCCGGGAAACCTAGCACAGATACGCAGTATTTT; CDR3: CASSVAGKPSTDTQYF
V: TRBV11-1; J: TRBJ2-3; D: TRBD1; size: -; DNA: TGTGCCAGCAGCTTAGCGGACAGGTCCACAGATACGCAGTATTTT; CDR3: CASSLADRSTDTQYF
V: TRBV28; J: TRBJ2-1; D: -; size: -; DNA: TGTGCCAGCAGCTTTAGGGGAGGAGAGCGGTTCTTC; CDR3: CASSFRGGERFF
V: TRBV7-9; J: TRBJ1-1; D: -; size: -; DNA: TGTGCCAGCAGCTCACCCGGCGGGACAACCCTAGTTGAAGCTTTCTTT; CDR3: CASSSPGGTTLVEAFF
V: TRBV7-9; J: TRBJ1-3; D: -; size: -; DNA: TGTGCCAGCAGCTCTGAGCTCACCATATATTTT; CDR3: CASSSELTIYF
V: TRBV12-2; J: TRBJ2-1; D: -; size: -; DNA: TGTGCAAGTCGTCCACTTATAGCGGGAGTATCAAATGAGCAGTTCTTC; CDR3: CASRPLIAGVSNEQFF
V: TRBV15; J: TRBJ2-7; D: TRBD2; size: -; DNA: TGTGCCACCAGCATATTAGCGGGGGGCGGCTACGAGCAGTACTTC; CDR3: CATSILAGGGYEQYF
V: TRBV10-2; J: TRBJ1-1; D: -; size: -; DNA: TGCGCCAGCATTGATGAGACGACTCCGGCAAACACTGAAGCTTTCTTT; CDR3: CASIDETTPANTEAFF
V: TRBV6-1; J: TRBJ1-2; D: -; size: -; DNA: TGTGCCAGCAAGGCTGCGCCCGAGGATGGCTACACCTTC; CDR3: CASKAAPEDGYTF
V: TRBV7-9; J: TRBJ2-7; D: -; size: -; DNA: TGTGCCAGCAGCACCGGGACCTCCTACGAGCAGTACTTC; CDR3: CASSTGTSYEQYF
V: TRBV11-2; J: TRBJ2-7; D: TRBD2; size: -; DNA: TGTGCCAGCGAAAGCGGGATCTCCTACGAGCAGTACTTC; CDR3: CASESGISYEQYF
V: TRBV5-6; J: TRBJ2-3; D: -; size: -; DNA: TGTGCCAGCAGCTTTGGGGACTCCCTCGATACGCAGTATTTT; CDR3: CASSFGDSLDTQYF
V: TRBV18; J: TRBJ1-2; D: -; size: medium-sized; DNA: TGTGCCAGCTCACCACCGGAGGGGGGGCTGGACGGCTACACCTTC; CDR3: CASSPPEGGLDGYTF
V: TRBV4-1; J: TRBJ2-5; D: TRBD1; size: -; DNA: TGCGCCAGCAGCCAACCGGGGACAGGGGGCAATGAGACCCAGTACTTC; CDR3: CASSQPGTGGNETQYF
V: TRBV11-2; J: TRBJ2-5; D: TRBD1; size: -; DNA: TGTGCCAGCAGCGCAACCCGGGACAGGGGGGCCACTGTGGAGTACTTC; CDR3: CASSATRDRGATVEYF
V: TRBV4-2; J: TRBJ2-1; D: -; size: -; DNA: TGTGCCAGCAGCCAAGGGAGCTCGCCGGGTGAGCAGTTCTTC; CDR3: CASSQGSSPGEQFF
V: TRBV11-2; J: TRBJ2-7; D: -; size: once; DNA: TGTGCCAGCAGCTTAGTCCCCAGCGAGGAGCAGTACTTC; CDR3: CASSLVPSEEQYF
V: TRBV4-1; J: TRBJ1-5; D: TRBD1; size: -; DNA: TGCGCCAGCAGCCAAGCCCAGACAGGGATGGGCAATCAGCCCCAGCATTTT; CDR3: CASSQAQTGMGNQPQHF